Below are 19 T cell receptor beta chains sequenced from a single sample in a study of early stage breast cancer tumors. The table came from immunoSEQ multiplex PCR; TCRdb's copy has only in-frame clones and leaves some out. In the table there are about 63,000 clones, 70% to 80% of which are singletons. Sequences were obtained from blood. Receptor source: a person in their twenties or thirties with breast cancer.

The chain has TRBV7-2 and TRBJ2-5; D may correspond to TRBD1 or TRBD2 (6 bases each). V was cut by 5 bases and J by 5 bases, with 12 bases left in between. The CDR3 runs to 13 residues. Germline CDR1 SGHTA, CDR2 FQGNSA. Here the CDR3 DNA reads TGTGCCAGCAGCCGAGGAGGGGGGGAGACCCAGTACTTC. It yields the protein CASSRGGGETQYF. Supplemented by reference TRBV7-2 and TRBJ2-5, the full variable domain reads GAGVSQSPSNKVTEKGKDVELRCDPISGHTALYWYRQSLGQGLEFLIYFQGNSAPDKSGLPSDRFSAERTGGSVSTLTIQRTQQEDSAVYLCASSRGGGETQYFGPGTRLLVL.

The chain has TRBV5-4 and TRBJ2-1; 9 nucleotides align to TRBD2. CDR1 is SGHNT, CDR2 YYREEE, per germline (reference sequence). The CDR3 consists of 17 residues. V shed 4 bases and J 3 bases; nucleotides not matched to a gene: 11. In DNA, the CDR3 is TGTGCCAGCAGCCTCGACCGCCGGACTAGCGTCTACAATGAGCAGTTCTTC. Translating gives CASSLDRRTSVYNEQFF.

In nucleotides, the CDR3 is TGCGCCAGCAGCCAAACCCGGGACAGGGGTTTAGTCTATGGCTACACCTTC. Amino acid sequence: CASSQTRDRGLVYGYTF. The chain uses TRBV4-3 and TRBJ1-2; 10 bases are shared with TRBD1. V was clipped by 2 bases and J by 4 bases; unmatched bases: 10. Per the germline V gene, CDR1 is LGHNA and CDR2 is YSLEER. The CDR3 consists of 17 residues.

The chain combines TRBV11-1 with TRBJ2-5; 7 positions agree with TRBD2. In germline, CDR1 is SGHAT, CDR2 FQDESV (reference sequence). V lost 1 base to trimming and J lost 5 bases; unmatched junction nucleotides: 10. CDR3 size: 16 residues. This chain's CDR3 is CASSLVGGRFSETQYF. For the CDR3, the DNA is TGTGCCAGCAGCTTAGTGGGCGGGAGATTCTCTGAGACCCAGTACTTC.

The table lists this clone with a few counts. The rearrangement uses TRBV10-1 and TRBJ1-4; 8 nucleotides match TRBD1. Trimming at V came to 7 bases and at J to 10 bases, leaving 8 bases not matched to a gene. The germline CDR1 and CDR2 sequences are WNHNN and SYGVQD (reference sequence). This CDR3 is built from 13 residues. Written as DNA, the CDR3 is TGCGCCAGCACGACAGGGGAAAAAGGAAAACTGTTTTTT. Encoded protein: CASTTGEKGKLFF.

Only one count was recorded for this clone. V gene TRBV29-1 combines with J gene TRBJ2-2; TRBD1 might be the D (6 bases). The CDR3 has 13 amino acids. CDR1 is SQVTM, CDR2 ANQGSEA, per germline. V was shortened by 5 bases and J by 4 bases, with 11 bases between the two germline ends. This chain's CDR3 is CSVPGVGTGELFF. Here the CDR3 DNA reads TGCAGCGTTCCAGGGGTGGGCACCGGGGAGCTGTTTTTT.

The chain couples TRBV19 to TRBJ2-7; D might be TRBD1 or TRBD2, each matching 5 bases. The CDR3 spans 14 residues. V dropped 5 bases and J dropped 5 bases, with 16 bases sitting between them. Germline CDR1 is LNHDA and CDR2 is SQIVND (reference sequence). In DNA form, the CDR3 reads TGTGCCAGTAGTCCCGGGACCCGGCGGGACGAGCAGTACTTC. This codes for CASSPGTRRDEQYF. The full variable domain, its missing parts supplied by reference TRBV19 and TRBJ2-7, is DGGITQSPKYLFRKEGQNVTLSCEQNLNHDAMYWYRQDPGQGLRLIYYSQIVNDFQKGDIAEGYSVSREKKESFPLTVTSAQKNPTAFYLCASSPGTRRDEQYFGPGTRLTVT.

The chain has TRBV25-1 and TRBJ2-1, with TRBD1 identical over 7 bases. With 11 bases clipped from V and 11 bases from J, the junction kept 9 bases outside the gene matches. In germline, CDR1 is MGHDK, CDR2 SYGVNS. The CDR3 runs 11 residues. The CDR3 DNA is TGTGCCGCGGGTCAACAGGGGCAGCAGTTCTTC. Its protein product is CAAGQQGQQFF.

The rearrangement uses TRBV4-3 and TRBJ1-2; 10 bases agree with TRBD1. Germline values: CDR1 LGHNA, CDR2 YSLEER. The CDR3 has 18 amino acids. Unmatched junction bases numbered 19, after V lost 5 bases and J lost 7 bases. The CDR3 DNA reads TGCGCCAGCAGCTCTAGCGCCCGATCAGGGACAGGGGTAACTGGCTACACCTTC. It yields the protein CASSSSARSGTGVTGYTF.

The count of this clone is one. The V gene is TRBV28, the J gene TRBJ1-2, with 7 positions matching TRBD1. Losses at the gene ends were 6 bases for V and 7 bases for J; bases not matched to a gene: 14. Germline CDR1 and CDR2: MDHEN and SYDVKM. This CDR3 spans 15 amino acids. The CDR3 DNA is TGTGCCAGCAGCCAACCGACAGGGAGAGGTTCTGGCTACACCTTC. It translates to CASSQPTGRGSGYTF.

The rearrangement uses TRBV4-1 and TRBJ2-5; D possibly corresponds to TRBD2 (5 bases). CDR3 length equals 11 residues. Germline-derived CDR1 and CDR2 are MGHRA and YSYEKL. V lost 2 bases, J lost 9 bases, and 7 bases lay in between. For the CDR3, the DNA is TGCGCCAGCAGCCAAAGGCGGGCCCAGTACTTC. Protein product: CASSQRRAQYF.

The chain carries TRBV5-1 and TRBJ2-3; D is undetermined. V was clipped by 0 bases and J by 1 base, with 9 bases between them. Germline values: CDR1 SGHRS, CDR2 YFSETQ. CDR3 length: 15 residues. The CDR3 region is CASSLGQLGTDTQYF. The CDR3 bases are TGCGCCAGCAGCTTGGGCCAACTGGGCACAGATACGCAGTATTTT.

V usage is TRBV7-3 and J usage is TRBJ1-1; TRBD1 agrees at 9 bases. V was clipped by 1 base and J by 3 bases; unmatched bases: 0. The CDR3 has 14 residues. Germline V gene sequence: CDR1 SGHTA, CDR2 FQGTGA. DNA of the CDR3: TGTGCCAGCAGCTTAAGACAGGGGGACACTGAAGCTTTCTTT. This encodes CASSLRQGDTEAFF.

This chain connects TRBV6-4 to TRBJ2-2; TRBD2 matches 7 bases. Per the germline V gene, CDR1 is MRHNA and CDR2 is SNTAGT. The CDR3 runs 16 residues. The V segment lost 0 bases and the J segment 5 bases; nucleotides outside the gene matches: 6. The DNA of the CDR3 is TGTGCCAGCAGTGACTCAGGGCGGGAGACGACCGGGGAGCTGTTTTTT. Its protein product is CASSDSGRETTGELFF.

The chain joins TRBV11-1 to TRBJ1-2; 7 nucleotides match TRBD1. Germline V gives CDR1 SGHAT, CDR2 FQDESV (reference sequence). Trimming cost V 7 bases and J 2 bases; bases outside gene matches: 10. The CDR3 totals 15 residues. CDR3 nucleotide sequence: TGTGCCAGCACCTGGGACAGTAGGGCGAACTATGGCTACACCTTC. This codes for CASTWDSRANYGYTF.

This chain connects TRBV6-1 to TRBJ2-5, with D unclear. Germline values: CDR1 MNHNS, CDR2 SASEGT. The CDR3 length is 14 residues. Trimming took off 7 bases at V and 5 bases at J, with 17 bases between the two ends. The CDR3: CASMRLKGWETQYF. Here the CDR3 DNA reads TGTGCCAGCATGAGGTTAAAGGGCTGGGAGACCCAGTACTTC.

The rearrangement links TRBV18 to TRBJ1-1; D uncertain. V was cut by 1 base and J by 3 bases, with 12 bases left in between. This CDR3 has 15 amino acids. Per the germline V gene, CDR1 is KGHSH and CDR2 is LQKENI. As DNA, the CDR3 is TGTGCCAGCTCACCACAGGGCGTTTGGGACACTGAAGCTTTCTTT. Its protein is CASSPQGVWDTEAFF.

The CDR3 is CASSQDRRYSPLHF. The CDR3 bases are TGTGCCAGCAGCCAAGATCGAAGGTATTCACCCCTCCACTTT. The genes are TRBV14 and TRBJ1-6; D remains ambiguous. Trimming pared 0 bases from V and 8 bases from J, leaving 8 bases between. Germline V lookup: CDR1 SGHDN, CDR2 FVKESK. This CDR3 spans 14 amino acids. Combining the CDR3 with reference TRBV14 and TRBJ1-6 gives the whole variable domain EAGVTQFPSHSVIEKGQTVTLRCDPISGHDNLYWYRRVMGKEIKFLLHFVKESKQDESGMPNNRFLAERTGGTYSTLKVQPAELEDSGVYFCASSQDRRYSPLHFGNGTRLTVT.

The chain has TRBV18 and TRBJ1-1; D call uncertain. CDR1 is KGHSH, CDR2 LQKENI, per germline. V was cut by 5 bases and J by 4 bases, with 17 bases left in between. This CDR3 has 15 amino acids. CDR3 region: CASSVEGPRLTEAFF. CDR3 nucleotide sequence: TGTGCCAGCTCAGTTGAAGGACCGCGGCTCACTGAAGCTTTCTTT. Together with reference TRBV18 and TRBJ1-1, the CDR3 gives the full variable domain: NAGVMQNPRHLVRRRGQEARLRCSPMKGHSHVYWYRQLPEEGLKFMVYLQKENIIDESGMPKERFSAEFPKEGPSILRIQQVVRGDSAAYFCASSVEGPRLTEAFFGQGTRLTVV.